The 22 T cell receptor beta chains presented below share a single source sample, sequenced in a study of CD8+CD57+ T cells in acquired aplastic anemia. Genomic DNA provided the template from which TCR beta VDJ and CDR3 profiles were obtained. Using its own MiXCR run on the reads, TCRdb lists one record per CDR3 protein. The data show more than 150,000 distinct CDR3 sequences, 45% to 60% seen once. Flow cytometry had shown expanded CD8+CD57+ cells in the patients chosen for sequencing. Material for sequencing was sorted CD4+, CD8+, or CD8+CD57+ T cells (not recorded which) from PBMCs. The receptors originated from a human donor with aplastic anemia.

To note about this clonotype: It may be a read error: a sequence one base away is much more abundant. V gene TRBV9 combines with J gene TRBJ1-1; D unclear. The CDR3 totals 14 residues. The germline CDR1 and CDR2 sequences are SGDLS and YYNGEE. CDR3 nucleotide sequence: TGTGCCAGCAGCGTAGAACAGCAATACACTGGAGCTTTCTTT. Protein product: CASSVEQQYTGAFF. The complete variable domain, with remaining parts taken from reference TRBV9 and TRBJ1-1, reads DSGVTQTPKHLITATGQRVTLRCSPRSGDLSVYWYQQSLDQGLQFLIQYYNGEERAKGNILERFSAQQFPDLHSELNLSSLELGDSALYFCASSVEQQYTGAFFGQGTRLTVV.

The V and J genes are TRBV9 and TRBJ2-7, with D possibly TRBD2 on 5 matching bases. Trimming left V 4 bases short and J 4 bases short, with 9 bases between. Germline V gene sequence: CDR1 SGDLS, CDR2 YYNGEE. The CDR3 runs to 12 residues. This CDR3 is CASSLAQYEQYF. CDR3 DNA: TGTGCCAGCAGCTTAGCGCAGTACGAGCAGTACTTC.

This clonotype was detected many times. The chain couples TRBV10-1 to TRBJ1-2, with D hard to call. Germline V CDR1 and CDR2: WNHNN, SYGVQD (reference sequence). The CDR3 is made up of 14 amino acids. Trimming pared 0 bases from V and 0 bases from J, leaving 5 bases between. The CDR3 region is CASSESGTNYGYTF. Here the CDR3 DNA reads TGCGCCAGCAGTGAGTCGGGGACTAACTATGGCTACACCTTC.

This clonotype was recorded once. A read error is possible here, since a much larger clone lies one base away. This chain connects TRBV9 to TRBJ2-2; no clear D. This CDR3 contains 14 residues. CDR1 SGDLS and CDR2 YYNGEE come from the germline V gene. The CDR3 region is CDSSVVTQAGELFF. CDR3 in DNA: TGTGACAGCAGCGTAGTTACACAAGCCGGGGAGCTGTTTTTT.

The chain has TRBV5-6 and TRBJ1-1, with unresolved D. Germline assignment: CDR1 SGHDT and CDR2 YYEEEE. The V gene lost 3 bases and the J gene lost 5 bases, with 11 bases spanning the gap. The CDR3 is 13 amino acids. CDR3 amino acids: CASSWSRRTEAFF. Written as DNA, the CDR3 is TGTGCCAGCAGCTGGAGTAGGAGGACTGAAGCTTTCTTT. Based on the CDR3 plus reference TRBV5-6 and TRBJ1-1, the full variable domain is DAGVTQSPTHLIKTRGQQVTLRCSPKSGHDTVSWYQQALGQGPQFIFQYYEEEERQRGNFPDRFSGHQFPNYSSELNVNALLLGDSALYLCASSWSRRTEAFFGQGTRLTVV.

Here the CDR3 DNA reads TGTGCCAGCAGCTTAGGGCGGGGTTTGGGCCAAGAGACCCAGTACTTC. The encoded protein is CASSLGRGLGQETQYF. The chain recombines TRBV11-3 with TRBJ2-5; tentatively, D is TRBD2 (6 bases). Trimming took off 1 base at V and 1 base at J, with 13 bases between the two ends. The CDR3 is 16 residues long. Per the germline V gene, CDR1 is SGHNT and CDR2 is YENEEA. Full variable domain (remainder filled in from reference TRBV11-3 and TRBJ2-5): EAGVVQSPRYKIIEKKQPVAFWCNPISGHNTLYWYLQNLGQGPELLIRYENEEAVDDSQLPKDRFSAERLKGVDSTLKIQPAELGDSAVYLCASSLGRGLGQETQYFGPGTRLLVL.

As to this clonotype: A read error may be the cause here, since a much bigger clone is one base away. The CDR3 spells CASSYRPPDGYTF. Written as DNA, the CDR3 is TGTGCCAGCAGTTATCGTCCACCCGATGGCTACACCTTC. V and J are TRBV6-2 or TRBV6-3 and TRBJ1-2, with D unresolved. Trimming removed 3 bases at V and 6 bases at J, with 11 bases between. This CDR3 comprises 13 residues. Germline V lookup: CDR1 MNHEY, CDR2 SVGEGT.

The chain couples TRBV19 to TRBJ2-7; D may correspond to TRBD1 or TRBD2 (5 bases each). Germline loops: CDR1 LNHDA, CDR2 SQIVND (reference sequence). The V end was cut by 5 bases, the J end by 4 bases, with 15 bases between. The CDR3 is 14 residues long. CDR3 sequence reads: CASSRDERAYEQYF. In DNA form, the CDR3 reads TGTGCCAGTAGTCGGGACGAACGTGCGTACGAGCAGTACTTC. Full variable domain (rest looked up from reference TRBV19 and TRBJ2-7): DGGITQSPKYLFRKEGQNVTLSCEQNLNHDAMYWYRQDPGQGLRLIYYSQIVNDFQKGDIAEGYSVSREKKESFPLTVTSAQKNPTAFYLCASSRDERAYEQYFGPGTRLTVT.

This sequence joins TRBV29-1 and TRBJ1-5; the D gene is possibly TRBD1 (6 bases). Germline CDR1 SQVTM, CDR2 ANQGSEA. V shed 5 bases and J shed 2 bases, with 10 bases lying between them. The CDR3 extends over 13 amino acids. The CDR3 spells CSVRSGGNQPQHF. CDR3 nucleotide sequence: TGCAGCGTTCGATCAGGGGGCAATCAGCCCCAGCATTTT.

The rearrangement uses TRBV25-1 and TRBJ1-1, with D perhaps TRBD1 (6 bases). The CDR3 length is 19 residues. The V end was cut by 3 bases, the J end by 1 base, with 24 bases between. Germline CDR1 is MGHDK and CDR2 is SYGVNS. CDR3 DNA sequence: TGTGCCAGCAGTGACGGTGGGGGGCTACCACACACTGAGAACACTGAAGCTTTCTTT. Translation gives CASSDGGGLPHTENTEAFF.

This sequence joins TRBV19 and TRBJ1-2; the D is unclear. This CDR3 spans 12 amino acids. V dropped 6 bases and J dropped 4 bases, with 9 bases sitting between them. Germline CDR1 reads LNHDA; CDR2 reads SQIVND (reference sequence). The CDR3 sequence: CASSQEIYGYTF. CDR3 bases: TGTGCCAGTAGCCAAGAAATCTATGGCTACACCTTC.

The gene calls are TRBV7-9 and TRBJ1-1; D gene uncertain. Germline CDR1 is SEHNR and CDR2 is FQNEAQ (reference sequence). The germline V and J ends were trimmed by 3 bases and 6 bases, with 5 bases remaining between them. The CDR3 contains 11 residues. CDR3: CASSFFPEAFF. CDR3 nucleotide sequence: TGTGCCAGCAGCTTTTTCCCTGAAGCTTTCTTT.

This clonotype was seen just once. A much larger clone differs by one base, so this may be a read error. The V and J genes are TRBV5-1 and TRBJ2-7; 10 positions match TRBD2. The length of the CDR3 is 16 residues. The V and J ends lost 4 bases and 2 bases, in that order; junction bases with no gene match: 9. Per germline, CDR1 SGHRS and CDR2 YFSETQ. CDR3 DNA sequence: TGCGCCAGCAGCCCCAGAGCGCTAGCGGGGGCCTACGAGCAGTACTTC. Protein sequence: CASSPRALAGAYEQYF.

This clonotype has a handful of counts. CDR3 region: CASRMGYGYTF. In DNA, the CDR3 is TGTGCCAGCAGGATGGGCTATGGCTACACCTTC. The chain is built from TRBV13 and TRBJ1-2; no clear D. Germline V gene lookup returns CDR1 PRHDT and CDR2 FYEKMQ (reference sequence). This CDR3 contains 11 residues. The germline V and J ends were trimmed by 6 bases and 4 bases, with 6 bases remaining between them.

This clonotype was recorded at least ten times. This chain uses TRBV19 with TRBJ1-1; no clear D. Germline V gene sequence: CDR1 LNHDA, CDR2 SQIVND (reference sequence). The CDR3 loop spans 11 amino acids. Deletions cut 7 bases from V and 4 bases from J, with 7 bases between. CDR3: CASKVGTEAFF. CDR3 coding DNA: TGTGCCAGTAAAGTTGGCACTGAAGCTTTCTTT.

The chain is built from TRBV9 and TRBJ2-7; D uncertain. This CDR3 region has 14 residues. CDR1 SGDLS and CDR2 YYNGEE come from the germline V gene. Trimming pared 3 bases from V and 6 bases from J, leaving 16 bases between. The CDR3 loop reads CASSASVSGAEQYF. The CDR3 region has the DNA TGTGCCAGCAGCGCAAGCGTAAGTGGAGCCGAGCAGTACTTC.

This clonotype has a count of ten or more. Written as DNA, the CDR3 is TGTGCCAGTAGTGCCGGGACAGGGGGCCGAGAGACCCAGTACTTC. This codes for CASSAGTGGRETQYF. The rearrangement joins TRBV19 to TRBJ2-5, with 12 bases aligning to TRBD1. The CDR3 is 15 amino acids. Per the germline V gene, CDR1 is LNHDA and CDR2 is SQIVND (reference sequence). The V gene end was trimmed by 5 bases and the J gene end by 4 bases; junction bases not matched to a gene: 5.

This clonotype was detected ten times or more. This sequence joins TRBV10-3 and TRBJ1-2, with TRBD1 matching 12 bases. The CDR3 is 19 amino acids. Germline V gene sequence: CDR1 ENHRY, CDR2 SYGVKD. V shed 3 bases, J shed 6 bases, and the junction held 17 bases outside the gene matches. The CDR3 region has the DNA TGTGCCATCAGTGAACGTAAACCGGGACAGGGGGCGCTAAGGCATGGCTACACCTTC. Protein product: CAISERKPGQGALRHGYTF.

On this clonotype: A much larger clone lies a single base off, so this may be a read error. The chain carries TRBV9 and TRBJ2-3; TRBD2 aligns across 13 bases. CDR3 length: 18 amino acids. Germline-derived CDR1 and CDR2 are SGDLS and YYNGEE. In DNA, the CDR3 is TGTACCAGCAGCGCAATAGGGACTAGCGGGACTAGCACAGATACGCAGTATTTT. This translates into CTSSAIGTSGTSTDTQYF. The variable domain in full, completed from reference TRBV9 and TRBJ2-3, reads DSGVTQTPKHLITATGQRVTLRCSPRSGDLSVYWYQQSLDQGLQFLIQYYNGEERAKGNILERFSAQQFPDLHSELNLSSLELGDSALYFCTSSAIGTSGTSTDTQYFGPGTRLTVL.

The rearrangement links TRBV24-1 to TRBJ1-4; D remains unclear. Germline CDR1 reads KGHDR; CDR2 reads SFDVKD. V shed 2 bases and J shed 8 bases, with 17 bases lying between them. The CDR3 is made up of 16 amino acids. DNA for the CDR3: TGTGCCACCAGTGATTCAACCTGGACCGATGGGGAAAAACTGTTTTTT. Amino acid sequence: CATSDSTWTDGEKLFF.

The sample holds many counts of this clonotype. V and J are TRBV6-1 and TRBJ1-6; possibly TRBD1 for D (5 bases). Germline assignment: CDR1 MNHNS and CDR2 SASEGT. CDR3 length: 15 amino acids. Trimming removed 6 bases from V and 0 bases from J, with 9 bases in between. This CDR3 reads CASRGGGSYNSPLHF. CDR3 coding DNA: TGTGCCAGCAGGGGGGGGGGCTCCTATAATTCACCCCTCCACTTT.

This rearrangement joins TRBV19 to TRBJ2-1; tentative D call: TRBD1 (6 bases). The CDR3 spans 13 residues. From germline, CDR1 is LNHDA and CDR2 SQIVND (reference sequence). The V end lost 1 base, the J end lost 7 bases, and 8 bases lay between the germline ends. The CDR3 here is CASSIGGPNEQFF. Here the CDR3 DNA reads TGTGCCAGTAGTATAGGGGGGCCGAATGAGCAGTTCTTC.